This T cell receptor beta chain was sequenced in a study of blood T cell repertoires in COVID-19. The wider study: There were acute and convalescent COVID-19 samples, and they came from the United States, Italy and Spain.

V shed 10 bases and J shed 1 base, with 17 bases lying between them. The V gene's germline CDR1 is MNHEY and CDR2 SVGAGI. This CDR3 spans 15 amino acids. In the original processing: Nucleated cell number was recorded as an estimate derived from reference gene primer amplification. Repertoires were generated with immunoSEQ multiplex PCR, while TCRdb's copy carries only in-frame clones and drops some. The D gene and trimming were derived from the DNA, and the V and J assignments and clone size from that table. The table shows approximately 210,000 clones, with 75% to 90% occurring only once. The receptor was derived from a man aged 40-49 years with acute or convalescent COVID-19. The rearrangement uses TRBV6-5 and TRBJ2-1, with D maybe TRBD2 (5 bases). The specimen sequenced was peripheral blood. The CDR3 is CATPTRRGSYNEQFF. The CDR3 DNA reads as TGTGCCACCCCCACTCGTCGCGGGTCCTACAATGAGCAGTTCTTC.